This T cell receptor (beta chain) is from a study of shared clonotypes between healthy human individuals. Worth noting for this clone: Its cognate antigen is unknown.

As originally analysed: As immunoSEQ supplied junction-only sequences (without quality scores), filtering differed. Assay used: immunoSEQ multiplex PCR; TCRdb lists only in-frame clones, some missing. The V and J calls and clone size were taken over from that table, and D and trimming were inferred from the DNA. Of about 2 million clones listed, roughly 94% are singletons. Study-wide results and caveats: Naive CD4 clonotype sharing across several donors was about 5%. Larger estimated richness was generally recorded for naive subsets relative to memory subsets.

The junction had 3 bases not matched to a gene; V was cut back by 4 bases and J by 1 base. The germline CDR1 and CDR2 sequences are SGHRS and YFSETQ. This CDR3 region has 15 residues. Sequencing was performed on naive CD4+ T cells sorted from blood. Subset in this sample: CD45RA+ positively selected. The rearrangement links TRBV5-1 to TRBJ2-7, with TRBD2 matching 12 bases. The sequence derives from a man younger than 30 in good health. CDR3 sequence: CASSILAGGSYEQYF. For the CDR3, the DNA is TGCGCCAGCAGCATCCTAGCGGGGGGGTCCTACGAGCAGTACTTC.